What follows are 2 T cell receptor beta chains derived from one specimen sequenced in a study of blood T cell repertoires in COVID-19. The table came from immunoSEQ multiplex PCR; TCRdb's copy has only in-frame clones and leaves some out. The sample includes about 110,000 clones, 80% to 85% seen only once; the top ten take 4% to 5.5%. Sample: peripheral blood. The source of these receptors is a man in his 70s with acute or convalescent COVID-19.

Here the CDR3 DNA reads TGTGCCAGCAGACCCGGCACCGGGGAGCTGTTTTTT. Translating it yields CASRPGTGELFF. The chain recombines TRBV5-8 with TRBJ2-2; D gene uncertain. This CDR3 has 12 amino acids. V lost 5 bases and J 4 bases, leaving 6 bases between the germline ends. Germline lookup yields CDR1 SGHTS and CDR2 YDEGEE.

The rearrangement uses TRBV6-5 and TRBJ2-1, with D hard to call. V was cut by 8 bases and J by 5 bases, with 4 bases left in between. Germline CDR1 reads MNHEY; CDR2 reads SVGAGI. The CDR3 consists of 10 residues. The CDR3 region has the DNA TGTGCCAGCGAGAACAATGAGCAGTTCTTC. Its translation: CASENNEQFF.